The entry that follows covers one T cell receptor beta chain sequence. The antigen is undetermined. This entry comes from a study of OX40 agonist ivuxolimab in advanced cancers. Looking at the study overall: Subjects had a mean age of about 65 years, with a range of about 23 to 79; 82.7% were male.

The protocol was immunoSEQ multiplex PCR, while the TCRdb copy is restricted to in-frame clones and leaves out a portion. This repertoire shows tens of thousands of clones, roughly 88% found once; its top ten account for 2% to 3%. Looked up from germline, CDR1 is MDHEN and CDR2 is SYDVKM. V lost 6 bases and J lost 0; bases outside the gene matches: 8. The CDR3 is 17 residues long. General study points: Relative to CD4+, CD8+ T cells held more expanded clones on average. Antigen specificity was not determined for the expanded peripheral T cells.

Sequences were derived from CD4+ or CD8+ T cells sorted from blood, sampled in a trial of the OX40 agonist ivuxolimab. V is TRBV28 and J is TRBJ1-4; 9 bases agree with TRBD1. The receptor comes from an adult with an advanced solid tumor such as melanoma, head and neck, liver or kidney cancer. The CDR3 DNA reads TGTGCCAGCAGAAGCTGGACAGGGGTTGCAACTAATGAAAAACTGTTTTTT. Translation: CASRSWTGVATNEKLFF.